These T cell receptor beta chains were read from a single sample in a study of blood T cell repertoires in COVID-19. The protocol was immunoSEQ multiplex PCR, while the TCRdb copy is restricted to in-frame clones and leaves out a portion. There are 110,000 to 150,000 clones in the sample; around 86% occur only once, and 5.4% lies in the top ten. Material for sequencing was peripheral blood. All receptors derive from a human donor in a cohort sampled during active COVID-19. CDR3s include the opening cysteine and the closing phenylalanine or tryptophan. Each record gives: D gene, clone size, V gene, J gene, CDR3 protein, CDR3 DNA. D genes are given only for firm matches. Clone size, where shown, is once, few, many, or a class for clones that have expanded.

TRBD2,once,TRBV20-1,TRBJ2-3,CSASGTSERTDTQYF,TGCAGTGCTAGTGGGACTAGCGAGCGAACAGATACGCAGTATTTT
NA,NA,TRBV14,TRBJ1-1,CASSPPREVNTEAFF,TGTGCCAGCAGCCCACCCCGGGAGGTGAACACTGAAGCTTTCTTT
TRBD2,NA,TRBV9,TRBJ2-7,CASSPGLGSREQYF,TGTGCCAGCAGCCCAGGACTAGGATCGCGCGAGCAGTACTTC
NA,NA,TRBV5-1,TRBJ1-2,CASSPPEGFYGYTF,TGCGCCAGCAGCCCGCCGGAGGGGTTCTATGGCTACACCTTC
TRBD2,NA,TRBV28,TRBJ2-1,CASSFFVASGFSYNEQFF,TGTGCCAGCAGTTTTTTCGTAGCTAGCGGGTTCTCCTACAATGAGCAGTTCTTC
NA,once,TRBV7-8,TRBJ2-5,CASSFAPWAETQYF,TGTGCCAGCAGCTTCGCCCCCTGGGCAGAGACCCAGTACTTC
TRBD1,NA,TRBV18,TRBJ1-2,CASSRQGNYGYTF,TGTGCCAGCTCACGACAGGGGAACTATGGCTACACCTTC
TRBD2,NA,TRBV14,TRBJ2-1,CASSQDLPSGSYNEQFF,TGTGCCAGCAGCCAAGATCTCCCCAGCGGGAGCTACAATGAGCAGTTCTTC
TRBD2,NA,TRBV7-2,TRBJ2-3,CASSSRLAGYTDTQYF,TGTGCCAGCAGCTCACGACTAGCGGGGTACACAGATACGCAGTATTTT
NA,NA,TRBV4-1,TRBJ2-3,CASSRTGSVDTQYF,TGCGCCAGCAGCCGAACGGGGTCGGTAGATACGCAGTATTTT
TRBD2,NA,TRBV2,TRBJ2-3,CASRITSGVTDTQYF,TGTGCCAGCAGAATCACTAGCGGAGTCACAGATACGCAGTATTTT
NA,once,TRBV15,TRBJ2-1,CATSRSSGQSYNEQFF,TGTGCCACCAGCAGATCCTCGGGACAATCCTACAATGAGCAGTTCTTC
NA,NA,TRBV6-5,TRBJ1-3,CASRGPAGGTIYF,TGTGCCAGCAGGGGTCCAGCCGGGGGCACCATATATTTT
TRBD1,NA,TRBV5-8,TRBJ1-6,CASSRPGTARSPLHF,TGTGCCAGCAGCCGTCCCGGGACAGCGCGTTCACCCCTCCACTTT
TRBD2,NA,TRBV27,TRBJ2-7,CASSLRGGRPISYFYEQYF,TGTGCCAGCAGTTTACGGGGCGGGAGACCAATCTCCTACTTCTACGAGCAGTACTTC
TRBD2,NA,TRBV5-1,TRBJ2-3,CATGAGGPTDTQYF,TGCGCCACCGGAGCGGGGGGGCCCACAGATACGCAGTATTTT
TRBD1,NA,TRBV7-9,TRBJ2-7,CASSSDRGPSYEQYF,TGTGCCAGCAGCTCTGACAGGGGGCCTTCCTACGAGCAGTACTTC
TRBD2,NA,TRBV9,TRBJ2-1,CASSEGLAGSREQFF,TGTGCCAGCAGCGAGGGACTAGCGGGATCCCGTGAGCAGTTCTTC
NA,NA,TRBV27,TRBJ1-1,CASSLKTGTYTEAFF,TGTGCCAGCAGTTTAAAAACAGGGACCTACACTGAAGCTTTCTTT
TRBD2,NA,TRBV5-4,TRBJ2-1,CASSWGLAGLNEQFF,TGTGCCAGCAGCTGGGGACTAGCGGGTCTCAATGAGCAGTTCTTC
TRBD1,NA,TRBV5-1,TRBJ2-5,CASSLVRGPETQYF,TGCGCCAGCAGCTTGGTTAGGGGGCCGGAGACCCAGTACTTC
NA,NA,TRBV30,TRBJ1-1,CAWSSGDTEAFF,TGTGCCTGGAGTTCAGGCGACACTGAAGCTTTCTTT
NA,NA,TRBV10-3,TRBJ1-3,CAISESGLAGNTIYF,TGTGCCATCAGTGAGTCGGGATTAGCGGGAAACACCATATATTTT
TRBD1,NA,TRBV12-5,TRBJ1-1,CASGITGGLSRNTEAFF,TGTGCTAGTGGGATTACAGGGGGCTTAAGTCGGAACACTGAAGCTTTCTTT
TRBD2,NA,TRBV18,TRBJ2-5,CASSPMTLAGGKETQYF,TGTGCCAGCTCCCCCATGACTCTAGCGGGAGGGAAAGAGACCCAGTACTTC
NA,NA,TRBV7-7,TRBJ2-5,CASSPTQETQYF,TGTGCCAGTTCCCCCACTCAAGAGACCCAGTACTTC
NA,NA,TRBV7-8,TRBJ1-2,CASSLGRGSLGYTF,TGTGCCAGCAGCTTGGGCAGGGGATCGTTAGGCTACACCTTC
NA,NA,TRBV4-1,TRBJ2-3,CASNDYPLTDTQYF,TGCGCCAGCAACGACTACCCACTCACAGATACGCAGTATTTT
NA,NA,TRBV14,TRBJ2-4,CASSQIPARVNIQYF,TGTGCCAGCAGCCAAATCCCGGCCAGGGTTAACATTCAGTACTTC
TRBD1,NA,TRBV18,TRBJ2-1,CASSRDRGRAGNEQFF,TGTGCCAGCTCAAGGGACAGGGGGCGAGCTGGGAATGAGCAGTTCTTC
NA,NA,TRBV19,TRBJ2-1,CASSIATVRYNEQFF,TGTGCCAGTAGTATCGCGACAGTACGCTACAATGAGCAGTTCTTC
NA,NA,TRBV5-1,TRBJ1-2,CASSLGRAPWGYTF,TGCGCCAGCAGCTTGGGCAGGGCCCCTTGGGGCTACACCTTC
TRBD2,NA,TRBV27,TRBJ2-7,CASSSRRLAAEQYF,TGTGCCAGCAGTTCCAGGCGACTAGCGGCCGAGCAGTACTTC
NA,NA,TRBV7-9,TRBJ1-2,CASSLASLTTGGYTF,TGTGCCAGCAGCTTAGCGTCGTTGACCACCGGGGGCTACACCTTC
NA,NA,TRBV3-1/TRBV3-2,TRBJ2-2,CASSQVVSSTGELFF,TGTGCCAGCAGCCAAGTGGTTAGCAGCACCGGGGAGCTGTTTTTT
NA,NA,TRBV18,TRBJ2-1,CASLRGASGEREQFF,TGTGCCAGCTTAAGGGGCGCATCGGGAGAACGTGAGCAGTTCTTC
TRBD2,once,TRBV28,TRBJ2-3,CASSFGLAGAVSTDTQYF,TGTGCCAGCAGTTTCGGACTAGCGGGAGCTGTTAGCACAGATACGCAGTATTTT
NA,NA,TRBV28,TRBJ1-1,CASNRGEKTEAFF,TGTGCCAGCAACCGGGGGGAAAAAACTGAAGCTTTCTTT
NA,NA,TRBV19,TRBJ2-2,CASSRAGNTGELFF,TGTGCCAGTAGTAGGGCCGGGAACACCGGGGAGCTGTTTTTT